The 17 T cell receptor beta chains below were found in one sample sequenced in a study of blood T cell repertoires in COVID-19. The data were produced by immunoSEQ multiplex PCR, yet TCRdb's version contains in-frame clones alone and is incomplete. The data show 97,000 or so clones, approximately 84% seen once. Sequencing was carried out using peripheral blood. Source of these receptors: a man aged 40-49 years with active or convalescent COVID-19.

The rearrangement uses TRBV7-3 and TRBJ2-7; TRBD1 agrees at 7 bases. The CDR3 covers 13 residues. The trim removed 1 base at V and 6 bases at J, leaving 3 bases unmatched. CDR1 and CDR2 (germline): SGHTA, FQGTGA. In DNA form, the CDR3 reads TGTGCCAGCAGCTTAAAACAGGGGCCCGAGCAGTACTTC. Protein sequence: CASSLKQGPEQYF. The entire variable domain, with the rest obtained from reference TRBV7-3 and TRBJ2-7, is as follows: GAGVSQTPSNKVTEKGKYVELRCDPISGHTALYWYRQSLGQGPEFLIYFQGTGAADDSGLPNDRFFAVRPEGSVSTLKIQRTERGDSAVYLCASSLKQGPEQYFGPGTRLTVT.

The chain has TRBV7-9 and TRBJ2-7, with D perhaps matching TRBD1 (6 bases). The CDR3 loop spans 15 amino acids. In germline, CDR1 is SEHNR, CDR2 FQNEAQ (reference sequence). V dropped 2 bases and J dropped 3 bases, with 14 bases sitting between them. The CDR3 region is CASSLFPGQSYEQYF. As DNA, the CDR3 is TGTGCCAGCAGCTTATTCCCTGGACAGAGCTACGAGCAGTACTTC.

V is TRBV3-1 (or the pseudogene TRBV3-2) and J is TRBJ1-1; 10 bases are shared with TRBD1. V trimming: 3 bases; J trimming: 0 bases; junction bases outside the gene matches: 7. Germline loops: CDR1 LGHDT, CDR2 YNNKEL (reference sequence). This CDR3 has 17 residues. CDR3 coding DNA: TGTGCCAGCAGCCAGGGACAGGGGCTACCTATGAACACTGAAGCTTTCTTT. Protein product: CASSQGQGLPMNTEAFF.

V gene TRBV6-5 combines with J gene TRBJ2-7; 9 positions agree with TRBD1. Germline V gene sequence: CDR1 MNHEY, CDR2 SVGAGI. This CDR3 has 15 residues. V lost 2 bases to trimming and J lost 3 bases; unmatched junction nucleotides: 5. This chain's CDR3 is CASSYGTGRLYEQYF. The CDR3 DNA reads TGTGCCAGCAGTTACGGGACAGGGCGTCTCTACGAGCAGTACTTC.

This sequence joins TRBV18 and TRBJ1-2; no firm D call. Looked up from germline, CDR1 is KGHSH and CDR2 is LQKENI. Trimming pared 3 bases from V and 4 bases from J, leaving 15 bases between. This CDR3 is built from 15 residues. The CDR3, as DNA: TGTGCCAGCTCACCGGAGGATGACGTGGGCTATGGCTACACCTTC. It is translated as CASSPEDDVGYGYTF.

The CDR3 loop reads CSASKGGQETQYF. The CDR3 DNA is TGCAGTGCTAGTAAGGGAGGGCAAGAGACCCAGTACTTC. This chain uses TRBV20-1 with TRBJ2-5; TRBD2 aligns across 7 bases. The trim removed 3 bases at V and 2 bases at J, leaving 3 bases unmatched. Germline V CDR1 and CDR2: DFQATT, SNEGSKA (reference sequence). The CDR3 has 13 residues.

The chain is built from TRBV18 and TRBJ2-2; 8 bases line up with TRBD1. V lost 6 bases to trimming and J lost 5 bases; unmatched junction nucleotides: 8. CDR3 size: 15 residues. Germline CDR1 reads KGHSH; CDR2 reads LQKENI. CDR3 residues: CASSGQGIVTGELFF. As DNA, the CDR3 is TGTGCCAGCTCTGGACAGGGAATTGTAACCGGGGAGCTGTTTTTT.

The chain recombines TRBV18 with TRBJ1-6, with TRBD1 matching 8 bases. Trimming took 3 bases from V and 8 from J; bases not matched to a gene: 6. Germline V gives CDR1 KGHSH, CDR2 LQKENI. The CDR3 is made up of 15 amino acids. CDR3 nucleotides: TGTGCCAGCTCACCGCGGACAGGGCAGGATTCACCCCTCCACTTT. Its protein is CASSPRTGQDSPLHF.

The CDR3 DNA follows: TGTGCCAGCAGTTACGATCCAGGGCGCACAGATACGCAGTATTTT. It encodes CASSYDPGRTDTQYF. V and J are TRBV6-5 and TRBJ2-3, with D perhaps matching TRBD1 (5 bases). V lost 2 bases and J 1 base, leaving 10 bases between the germline ends. In germline, CDR1 is MNHEY, CDR2 SVGAGI. This CDR3 is 15 amino acids long.

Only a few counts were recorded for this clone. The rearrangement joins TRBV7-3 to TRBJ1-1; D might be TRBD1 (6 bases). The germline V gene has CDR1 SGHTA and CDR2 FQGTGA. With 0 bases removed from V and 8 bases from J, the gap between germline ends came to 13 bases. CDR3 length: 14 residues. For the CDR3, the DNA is TGTGCCAGCAGCTTAACCTCAGGGGCTCCCGAAGCTTTCTTT. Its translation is CASSLTSGAPEAFF.

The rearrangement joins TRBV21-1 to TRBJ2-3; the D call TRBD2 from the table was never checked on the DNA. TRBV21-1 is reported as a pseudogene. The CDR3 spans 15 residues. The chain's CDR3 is CASIPGGGPGDTQYF. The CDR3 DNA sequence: TGTGCCAGCATCCCGGGGGGGGGACCCGGGGATACGCAGTATTTT.

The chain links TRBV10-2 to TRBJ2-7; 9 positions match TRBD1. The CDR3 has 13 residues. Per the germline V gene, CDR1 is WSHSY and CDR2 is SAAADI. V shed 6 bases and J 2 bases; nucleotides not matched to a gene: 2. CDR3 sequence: CASRGDRAYEQYF. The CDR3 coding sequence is TGCGCCAGCAGGGGGGACAGGGCCTACGAGCAGTACTTC.

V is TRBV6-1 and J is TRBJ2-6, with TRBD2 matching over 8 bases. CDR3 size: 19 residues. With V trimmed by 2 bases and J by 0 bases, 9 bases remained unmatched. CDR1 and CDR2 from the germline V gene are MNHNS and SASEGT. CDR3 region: CASSERSQAGASGANVLTF. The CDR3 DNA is TGTGCCAGCAGTGAACGTTCTCAAGCGGGGGCCTCTGGGGCCAACGTCCTGACTTTC.

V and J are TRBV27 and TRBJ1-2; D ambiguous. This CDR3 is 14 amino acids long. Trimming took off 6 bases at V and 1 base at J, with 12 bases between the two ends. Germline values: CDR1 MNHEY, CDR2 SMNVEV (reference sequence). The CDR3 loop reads CASSSLGDNYGYTF. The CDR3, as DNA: TGTGCCAGCAGCTCCTTGGGCGATAACTATGGCTACACCTTC.

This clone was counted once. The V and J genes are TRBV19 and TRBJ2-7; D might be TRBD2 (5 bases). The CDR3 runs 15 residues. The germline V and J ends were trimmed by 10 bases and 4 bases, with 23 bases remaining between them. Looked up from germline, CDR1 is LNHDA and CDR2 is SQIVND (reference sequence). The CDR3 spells CATTTSMGTLYEQYF. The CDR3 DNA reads TGTGCCACCACAACTAGTATGGGAACTTTATACGAGCAGTACTTC. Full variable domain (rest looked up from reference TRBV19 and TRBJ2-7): DGGITQSPKYLFRKEGQNVTLSCEQNLNHDAMYWYRQDPGQGLRLIYYSQIVNDFQKGDIAEGYSVSREKKESFPLTVTSAQKNPTAFYLCATTTSMGTLYEQYFGPGTRLTVT.

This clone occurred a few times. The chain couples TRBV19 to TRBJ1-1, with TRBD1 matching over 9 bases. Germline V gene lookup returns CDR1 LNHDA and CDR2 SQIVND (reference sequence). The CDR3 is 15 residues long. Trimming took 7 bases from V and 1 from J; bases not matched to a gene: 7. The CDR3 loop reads CASNTQGAGNTEAFF. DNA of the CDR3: TGTGCCAGTAACACACAGGGGGCGGGGAACACTGAAGCTTTCTTT.

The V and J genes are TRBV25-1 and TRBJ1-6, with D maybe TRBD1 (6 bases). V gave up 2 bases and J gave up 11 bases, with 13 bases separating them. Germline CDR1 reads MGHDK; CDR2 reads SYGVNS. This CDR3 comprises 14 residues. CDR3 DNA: TGTGCCAGCAGTGAAGATCAGGGGATGGCACCCCTCCACTTT. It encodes CASSEDQGMAPLHF.